This TCR beta chain was captured in a study of cytomegalovirus exposure and HLA in healthy donors. With 5 bases removed from V and 6 bases from J, the gap between germline ends came to 23 bases. The CDR3 covers 16 residues. CDR1 and CDR2 from the germline V gene are SGHVS and FQNEAQ. Amplification used 60 Vbeta primers and 13 Jbeta primers. Only in-frame clones appear in the TCRdb table, and some are missing; sequencing was by immunoSEQ multiplex PCR. The top ten clones hold 4.1% of a sample with more than 85,000 clones, 79% of them seen once. This rearrangement joins TRBV7-8 to TRBJ2-7, with a possible D match to TRBD2 (5 bases). The TCR was taken from a female donor in good health and CMV-seropositive. Sequenced material: PBMCs. In DNA form, the CDR3 reads TGTGCCAGCAGCCCCCCCGGCGGAAGAGCGGTGTTCGAGCAGTACTTC. As protein: CASSPPGGRAVFEQYF.